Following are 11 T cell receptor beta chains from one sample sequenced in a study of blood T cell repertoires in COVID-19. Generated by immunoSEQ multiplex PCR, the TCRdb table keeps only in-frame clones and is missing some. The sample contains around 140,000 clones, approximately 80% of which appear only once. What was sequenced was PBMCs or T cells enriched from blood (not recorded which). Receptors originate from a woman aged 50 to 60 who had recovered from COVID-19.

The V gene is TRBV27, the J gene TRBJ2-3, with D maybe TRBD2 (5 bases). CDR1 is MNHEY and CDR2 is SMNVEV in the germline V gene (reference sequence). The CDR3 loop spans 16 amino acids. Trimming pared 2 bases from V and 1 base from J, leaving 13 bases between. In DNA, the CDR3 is TGTGCCAGCAGTTTAGGGAGCTACACACGCACAGATACGCAGTATTTT. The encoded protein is CASSLGSYTRTDTQYF.

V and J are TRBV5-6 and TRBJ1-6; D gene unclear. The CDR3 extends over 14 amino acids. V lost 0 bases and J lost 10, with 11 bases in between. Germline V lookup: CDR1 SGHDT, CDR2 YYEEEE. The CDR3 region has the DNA TGTGCCAGCAGCTTGGAGGGTAGGAGGTCACCCCTCCACTTT. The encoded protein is CASSLEGRRSPLHF. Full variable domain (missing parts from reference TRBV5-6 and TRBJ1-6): DAGVTQSPTHLIKTRGQQVTLRCSPKSGHDTVSWYQQALGQGPQFIFQYYEEEERQRGNFPDRFSGHQFPNYSSELNVNALLLGDSALYLCASSLEGRRSPLHFGNGTRLTVT.

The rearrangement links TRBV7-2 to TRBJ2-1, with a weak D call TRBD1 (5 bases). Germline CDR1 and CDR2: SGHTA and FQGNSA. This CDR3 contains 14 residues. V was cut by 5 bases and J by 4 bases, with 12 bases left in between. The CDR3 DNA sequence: TGTGCCAGCAGCCCTATCCCAGGGTACAATGAGCAGTTCTTC. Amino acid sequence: CASSPIPGYNEQFF. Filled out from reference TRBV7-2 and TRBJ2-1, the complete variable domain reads GAGVSQSPSNKVTEKGKDVELRCDPISGHTALYWYRQSLGQGLEFLIYFQGNSAPDKSGLPSDRFSAERTGGSVSTLTIQRTQQEDSAVYLCASSPIPGYNEQFFGPGTRLTVL.

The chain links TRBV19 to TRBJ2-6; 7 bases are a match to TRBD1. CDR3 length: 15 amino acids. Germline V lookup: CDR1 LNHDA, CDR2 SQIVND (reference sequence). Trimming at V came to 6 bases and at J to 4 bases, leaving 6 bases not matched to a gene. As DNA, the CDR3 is TGTGCCAGTAGCGACGACAGGGCCGGGGCCAACGTCCTGACTTTC. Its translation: CASSDDRAGANVLTF.

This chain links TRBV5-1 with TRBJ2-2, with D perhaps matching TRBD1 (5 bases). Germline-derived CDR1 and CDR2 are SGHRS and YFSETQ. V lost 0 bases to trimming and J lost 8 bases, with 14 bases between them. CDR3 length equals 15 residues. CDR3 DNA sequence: TGCGCCAGCAGCTTGGGGACACCACCAGCAGGGGAGCTGTTTTTT. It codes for CASSLGTPPAGELFF.

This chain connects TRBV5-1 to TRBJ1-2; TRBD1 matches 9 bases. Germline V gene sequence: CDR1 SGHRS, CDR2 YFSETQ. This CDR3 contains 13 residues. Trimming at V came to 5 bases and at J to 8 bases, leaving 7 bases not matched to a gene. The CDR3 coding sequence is TGCGCCAGCAGTCATGACAGGGGGGCGGGCTACACCTTC. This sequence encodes CASSHDRGAGYTF. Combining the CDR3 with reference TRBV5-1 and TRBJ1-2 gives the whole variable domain KAGVTQTPRYLIKTRGQQVTLSCSPISGHRSVSWYQQTPGQGLQFLFEYFSETQRNKGNFPGRFSGRQFSNSRSEMNVSTLELGDSALYLCASSHDRGAGYTFGSGTRLTVV.

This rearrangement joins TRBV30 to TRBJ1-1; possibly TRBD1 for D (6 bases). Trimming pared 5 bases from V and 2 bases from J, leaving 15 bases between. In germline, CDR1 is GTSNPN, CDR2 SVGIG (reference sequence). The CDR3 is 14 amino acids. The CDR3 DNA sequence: TGTGCCTGGGAAACCGGGACAATTAACACTGAAGCTTTCTTT. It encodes CAWETGTINTEAFF.

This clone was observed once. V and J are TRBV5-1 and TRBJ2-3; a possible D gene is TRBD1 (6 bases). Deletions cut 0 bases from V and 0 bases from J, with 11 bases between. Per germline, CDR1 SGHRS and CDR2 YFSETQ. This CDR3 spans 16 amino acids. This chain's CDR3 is CASSLVSGASTDTQYF. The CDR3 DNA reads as TGCGCCAGCAGCTTGGTGTCAGGGGCTAGCACAGATACGCAGTATTTT.

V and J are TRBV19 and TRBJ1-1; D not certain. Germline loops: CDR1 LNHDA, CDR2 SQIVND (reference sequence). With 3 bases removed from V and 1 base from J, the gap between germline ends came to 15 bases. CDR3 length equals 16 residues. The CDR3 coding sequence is TGTGCCAGTAGTATCCTGGCCGCCGCTCAGAACACTGAAGCTTTCTTT. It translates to CASSILAAAQNTEAFF.

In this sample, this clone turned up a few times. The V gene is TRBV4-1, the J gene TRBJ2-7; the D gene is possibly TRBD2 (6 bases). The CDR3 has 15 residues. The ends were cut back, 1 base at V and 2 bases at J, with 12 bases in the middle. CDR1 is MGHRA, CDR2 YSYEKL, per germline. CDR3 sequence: CASSQASGGPYEQYF. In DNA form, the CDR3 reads TGCGCCAGCAGCCAAGCTTCCGGGGGTCCCTACGAGCAGTACTTC.

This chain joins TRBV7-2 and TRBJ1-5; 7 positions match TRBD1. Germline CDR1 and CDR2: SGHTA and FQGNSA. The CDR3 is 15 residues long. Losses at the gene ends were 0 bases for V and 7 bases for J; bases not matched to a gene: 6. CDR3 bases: TGTGCCAGCAGCTTAGCAGGGGGCGCTGGGCAGCCCCAGCATTTT. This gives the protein CASSLAGGAGQPQHF.